The TCR beta chain described here comes from a study of T cells after yellow fever vaccination. Overall study results and limits: The study noted that FACS-sorted repertoires could contain abundant clonotypes contaminating from the bulk population.

Comments on this clonotype: Its cognate antigen is unknown.

TCRdb re-called the 5' RACE reads with MiXCR, one entry per CDR3 protein. Seen here are hundreds of thousands of distinct CDR3 sequences, 8.5% to 10% observed once, and the top ten hold more than 15%. Trimming pared 4 bases from V and 0 bases from J, leaving 10 bases between. The CDR3 loop spans 15 amino acids. This clonotype was sampled from a man aged 18-30 years who received the YFV17D yellow fever vaccine. This chain links TRBV12-3 or TRBV12-4 with TRBJ1-3; unclear D gene. Here the sequenced sample was PBMCs, taken on the day of the first yellow fever vaccination. The CDR3 DNA is TGTGCCAGCAGTTCGGTCCCAAACTCTGGAAACACCATATATTTT. Its protein product is CASSSVPNSGNTIYF.